What follows are 2 T cell receptor beta chains derived from one specimen sequenced in a study of response to subunit inactivated influenza vaccine. TCRdb itself ran the RT-PCR reads through MiXCR, one entry per CDR3 protein. The sample lists about 240,000 distinct CDR3 sequences, 9% to 15% seen once, with roughly 7.7% in the top ten. Sequenced material: non-naive T cells sorted from PBMCs, taken around 14 days before vaccination. The receptors shown here come from a man in his fifties who received an inactivated influenza vaccine.

The rearrangement uses TRBV3-1 and TRBJ1-6; no clear D gene. The CDR3 spans 13 residues. Trimming took 2 bases from V and 7 from J, leaving 6 bases between them. Germline CDR1 LGHDT, CDR2 YNNKEL (reference sequence). CDR3 amino acids: CASSQKGNSPLHF. The CDR3 bases are TGTGCCAGCAGCCAAAAAGGAAATTCACCCCTCCACTTT.

This clonotype was recorded a few times. The chain joins TRBV2 to TRBJ1-1; 7 bases match TRBD1. With 6 bases clipped from V and 4 bases from J, the junction kept 8 bases outside the gene matches. The CDR3 is made up of 14 amino acids. Germline CDR1 SNHLY, CDR2 FYNNEI. CDR3 nucleotides: TGTGCCAGCAGAACCCAGGGGGGGATCACTGAAGCTTTCTTT. This sequence encodes CASRTQGGITEAFF.